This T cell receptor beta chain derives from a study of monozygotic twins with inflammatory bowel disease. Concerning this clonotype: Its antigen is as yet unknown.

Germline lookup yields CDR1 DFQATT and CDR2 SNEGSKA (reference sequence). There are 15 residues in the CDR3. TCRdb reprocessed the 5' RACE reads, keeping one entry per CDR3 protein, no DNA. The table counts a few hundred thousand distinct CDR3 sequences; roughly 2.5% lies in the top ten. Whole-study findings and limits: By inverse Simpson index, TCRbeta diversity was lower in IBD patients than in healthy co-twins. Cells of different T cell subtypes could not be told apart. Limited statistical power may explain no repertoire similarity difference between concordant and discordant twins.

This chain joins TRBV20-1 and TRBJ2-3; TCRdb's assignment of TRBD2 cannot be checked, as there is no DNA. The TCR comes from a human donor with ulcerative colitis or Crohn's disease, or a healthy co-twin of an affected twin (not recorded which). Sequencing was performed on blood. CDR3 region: CSAGGTSGPTDTQYF.